This TCR beta chain is from a study of beta chain features in type 1 diabetes. Every donor had blood drawn once into heparin, roughly 120 mL on average. Using CD45RO/CCR7/CD25/CD127/CD95/CD27, CD4+ naive, central memory, regulatory and stem cell-like memory cells were sorted. Expressed TCRB transcripts were sequenced because the entire RNA isolate underwent reverse transcription. Produced via immunoSEQ multiplex PCR; TCRdb's table is partial and in-frame only. The repertoire includes around 180,000 clones, approximately 7.9% of them detected once, and roughly 0.46% sits in the top ten. This clone has a count of ten or more. Its antigen is as yet unknown. Study-wide results and limits: Although PCR might favor shorter templates, it would do so equally in patients and controls. Resolution of whether HLA type affects TCRB rearrangement was not achieved here. TCRB CDR3 length was moderately but significantly reduced in all four CD4+ subsets of Type 1 diabetes patients.

V lost 4 bases and J lost 7; bases outside the gene matches: 10. This CDR3 is 15 amino acids long. Germline V gives CDR1 SGHRS, CDR2 YFSETQ. Sequencing was carried out using central memory CD4+ T cells from blood. This receptor was identified in a man between 18 and 35 years old with type 1 diabetes. V usage is TRBV5-1 and J usage is TRBJ2-5; the match to TRBD1 covers 10 bases. The chain's CDR3 is CASSAKTGGEWTQYF. For the CDR3, the DNA is TGCGCCAGCAGCGCCAAGACAGGGGGCGAATGGACCCAGTACTTC. Using reference TRBV5-1 and TRBJ2-5 for the parts outside the CDR3, the full variable domain is KAGVTQTPRYLIKTRGQQVTLSCSPISGHRSVSWYQQTPGQGLQFLFEYFSETQRNKGNFPGRFSGRQFSNSRSEMNVSTLELGDSALYLCASSAKTGGEWTQYFGPGTRLLVL.